The 30 T cell receptor beta chains below come from one sample, sequenced in a study of T-cell reconstitution after alpha-beta-depleted transplantation in children. It was with unique molecular identifiers that the TCRbeta library was prepared. TCRdb called the PCR reads again in MiXCR, with one record for every CDR3 protein. The sample carries roughly 200,000 distinct CDR3 sequences, about 8.4% recorded once. Sequencing used PBMCs, mostly from graft donor cells, obtained 360 days after TCRalphabeta/CD19-depleted stem cell transplant. These TCRs come from a male patient between 2 and 10 years old who had a stem cell transplant for acute myeloid leukemia, so the T cells may come from the graft donor.

This clonotype was detected ten times or more. The rearrangement joins TRBV5-6 to TRBJ2-7; 15 nucleotides agree with TRBD2. With 4 bases clipped from V and 5 bases from J, the junction kept 10 bases outside the gene matches. In germline, CDR1 is SGHDT, CDR2 YYEEEE. This CDR3 contains 17 residues. The CDR3: CASSTRTSGRGLDEQYF. The CDR3, as DNA: TGTGCCAGCAGCACGAGGACTAGCGGGAGGGGGCTTGACGAGCAGTACTTC. Looking up the rest from reference TRBV5-6 and TRBJ2-7 gives the full variable domain: DAGVTQSPTHLIKTRGQQVTLRCSPKSGHDTVSWYQQALGQGPQFIFQYYEEEERQRGNFPDRFSGHQFPNYSSELNVNALLLGDSALYLCASSTRTSGRGLDEQYFGPGTRLTVT.

The chain recombines TRBV5-1 with TRBJ2-1, with 9 positions matching TRBD1. Looked up from germline, CDR1 is SGHRS and CDR2 is YFSETQ. The CDR3 runs 14 residues. Trimming at V came to 6 bases and at J to 9 bases, leaving 10 bases not matched to a gene. The chain's CDR3 is CASISGQGPGEQFF. In DNA form, the CDR3 reads TGCGCCAGCATTTCAGGACAGGGGCCTGGTGAGCAGTTCTTC.

This clonotype showed up many times. The chain is built from TRBV5-1 and TRBJ2-3, with D hard to call. Deletions cut 5 bases from V and 2 bases from J, with 6 bases between. Germline-derived CDR1 and CDR2 are SGHRS and YFSETQ. The CDR3 sequence is 12 residues long. The CDR3 is CASRYNTDTQYF. The CDR3 DNA follows: TGCGCCAGCAGGTATAACACAGATACGCAGTATTTT.

At least ten counts were recorded for this clonotype. A read error may account for a junction end that differs from germline. The V and J genes are TRBV7-7 and TRBJ2-5; tentatively, D is TRBD1 (6 bases). Germline values: CDR1 SSHAT, CDR2 FNYEAQ (reference sequence). CDR3 length equals 14 residues. CDR3 in DNA: TGTGCTAGCAGCTTAGAGACAGGTTCGCGGACCCAGTACTTC. Protein sequence: CASSLETGSRTQYF.

This clonotype was seen many times. The chain employs TRBV28 and TRBJ2-2; unclear D gene. Germline lookup yields CDR1 MDHEN and CDR2 SYDVKM. The CDR3 is 14 residues long. Trimming cost V 6 bases and J 2 bases, with 10 bases left between them. The CDR3 region has the DNA TGTGCCAGCAGGGAATTCTTAAACACCGGGGAGCTGTTTTTT. Amino acid sequence: CASREFLNTGELFF. The full variable domain, rest sourced from reference TRBV28 and TRBJ2-2, is DVKVTQSSRYLVKRTGEKVFLECVQDMDHENMFWYRQDPGLGLRLIYFSYDVKMKEKGDIPEGYSVSREKKERFSLILESASTNQTSMYLCASREFLNTGELFFGEGSRLTVL.

In its sample, this clonotype was seen a few times. V is TRBV5-1 and J is TRBJ1-1; a weak D match, TRBD1 (5 bases). This CDR3 has 14 residues. The V end was cut by 1 base, the J end by 5 bases, with 12 bases between. Germline lookup yields CDR1 SGHRS and CDR2 YFSETQ. The DNA of the CDR3 is TGCGCCAGCAGCTTGTATGGGGCCATGACTGAAGCTTTCTTT. It codes for CASSLYGAMTEAFF. Variable domain in full (rest from reference TRBV5-1 and TRBJ1-1): KAGVTQTPRYLIKTRGQQVTLSCSPISGHRSVSWYQQTPGQGLQFLFEYFSETQRNKGNFPGRFSGRQFSNSRSEMNVSTLELGDSALYLCASSLYGAMTEAFFGQGTRLTVV.

This clonotype was observed many times. The chain recombines TRBV12-3 or TRBV12-4 with TRBJ1-1; D remains unclear. The CDR3 has 13 residues. V was clipped by 6 bases and J by 2 bases, with 10 bases between them. Written as DNA, the CDR3 is TGTGCCAGCAGATTCTATGGAAACACTGAAGCTTTCTTT. Amino acids: CASRFYGNTEAFF.

On this clonotype itself: A read error is likely, as this CDR3 ends without the conserved phenylalanine or tryptophan. V is TRBV10-3 and J is TRBJ2-7; 7 bases agree with TRBD1. This CDR3 has 17 amino acids. V trimming: 0 bases; J trimming: 3 bases; junction bases outside the gene matches: 11. From germline, CDR1 is ENHRY and CDR2 SYGVKD. CDR3 residues: CAISESFSGTVNYEQYS. The CDR3 DNA follows: TGTGCCATCAGTGAGTCATTTTCCGGGACAGTAAACTACGAGCAGTACTCC.

This clonotype came up many times. This rearrangement joins TRBV20-1 to TRBJ2-1; unclear D gene. V was pared by 4 bases and J by 8 bases, with 15 bases between. The length of the CDR3 is 13 residues. Germline V gene lookup returns CDR1 DFQATT and CDR2 SNEGSKA (reference sequence). Written as DNA, the CDR3 is TGCAGTGCTATTCCGGGCCCTTCGGATGAGCAGTTCTTC. Amino acids: CSAIPGPSDEQFF.

The chain carries TRBV20-1 and TRBJ1-1; D is ambiguous. V lost 2 bases and J 0 bases, leaving 7 bases between the germline ends. The CDR3 sequence is 13 residues long. Per germline, CDR1 DFQATT and CDR2 SNEGSKA (reference sequence). The DNA of the CDR3 is TGCAGTGCTAGATCCGGGGTGAACACTGAAGCTTTCTTT. This translates into CSARSGVNTEAFF.

This clonotype has ten or more counts. The rearrangement joins TRBV7-9 to TRBJ1-3; D is unresolved. V dropped 1 base and J dropped 4 bases, with 2 bases sitting between them. Germline CDR1 reads SEHNR; CDR2 reads FQNEAQ (reference sequence). The CDR3 sequence is 12 residues long. The CDR3 DNA sequence: TGTGCCAGCAGCTTAGGAGGAAACACCATATATTTT. This translates into CASSLGGNTIYF.

This clonotype showed up many times. The gene calls are TRBV25-1 and TRBJ2-1, with 9 nucleotides matching TRBD1. CDR3 length equals 15 residues. The ends lost 5 bases at V and 3 bases at J; junction bases unmatched: 5. The germline V gene encodes CDR1 MGHDK and CDR2 SYGVNS. DNA of the CDR3: TGTGCCAGCAGTCACACGGGACAGGGCTACAATGAGCAGTTCTTC. It specifies CASSHTGQGYNEQFF.

On this clonotype: The junction and the germline gene differ at one end; a read error may be behind it. This chain uses TRBV12-3 or TRBV12-4 with TRBJ2-5, with TRBD2 matching 16 bases. The CDR3 is 19 amino acids. DNA of the CDR3: TGTGCCATCAGTTGGGTAGGGACTAGCGGGAGGGCCAACCAAGAGACCCAGTACTTC. Protein: CAISWVGTSGRANQETQYF.

This clonotype turned up a few times. This rearrangement joins TRBV29-1 to TRBJ2-1; 7 positions agree with TRBD1. This CDR3 has 14 residues. Germline CDR1 is SQVTM and CDR2 is ANQGSEA. Unmatched junction bases numbered 11, after V lost 8 bases and J lost 4 bases. The CDR3: CSLTDRAIYNEQFF. DNA of the CDR3: TGCAGCTTAACTGACAGGGCTATATACAATGAGCAGTTCTTC.

The table lists this clonotype with many counts. The chain couples TRBV7-2 to TRBJ2-2; 10 bases line up with TRBD2. This CDR3 is built from 17 residues. V was clipped by 1 base and J by 0 bases; unmatched bases: 2. In germline, CDR1 is SGHTA, CDR2 FQGNSA. In DNA, the CDR3 is TGTGCCAGCAGCTTAGTAGCGGGGGGCACGAACACCGGGGAGCTGTTTTTT. This sequence encodes CASSLVAGGTNTGELFF.

At least ten counts were recorded for this clonotype. The chain joins TRBV12-3 or TRBV12-4 to TRBJ2-5; 8 bases agree with TRBD2. The CDR3 is 15 amino acids. The junction had 8 bases not matched to a gene; V was cut back by 4 bases and J by 4 bases. This chain's CDR3 is CASSSQNSGVETQYF. The CDR3 DNA sequence: TGTGCCAGCAGTTCTCAAAATAGCGGGGTAGAGACCCAGTACTTC.

This clonotype was observed many times. The genes are TRBV2 and TRBJ1-1; D is possibly TRBD1 (6 bases). Germline values: CDR1 SNHLY, CDR2 FYNNEI. Trimming removed 5 bases at V and 4 bases at J, with 14 bases between. The CDR3 sequence is 14 residues long. The CDR3 sequence is CASSRGGRGTEAFF. CDR3 coding DNA: TGTGCCAGCAGTAGAGGGGGACGGGGCACTGAAGCTTTCTTT.

CDR3: CSVEHEGAADTQYF. The CDR3 DNA reads as TGCAGCGTTGAGCATGAGGGAGCAGCAGATACGCAGTATTTT. The V call is TRBV29-1, the J call TRBJ2-3; D possibly corresponds to TRBD2 (5 bases). Germline V CDR1 and CDR2: SQVTM, ANQGSEA. This CDR3 has 14 residues. V gave up 3 bases and J gave up 4 bases, with 14 bases separating them.

CDR3 DNA sequence: TGTGCCAGCAGTAACCGGGACAGGCTCCGTCGGGATACGCAGTATTTT. This translates into CASSNRDRLRRDTQYF. This chain links TRBV6-5 with TRBJ2-3; 8 bases align to TRBD1. Trimming cost V 5 bases and J 6 bases; bases outside gene matches: 13. Germline CDR1 is MNHEY and CDR2 is SVGAGI. CDR3 size: 16 residues.

This clonotype was detected ten times or more. The rearrangement links TRBV28 to TRBJ2-3; 7 bases fit TRBD2. The CDR3 totals 16 residues. J gave up 0 bases and V 2 bases, and 5 bases lay outside the gene matches. Per germline, CDR1 MDHEN and CDR2 SYDVKM. CDR3 nucleotide sequence: TGTGCCAGCAGTTTAGCCGCCGGGGGGAGCACAGATACGCAGTATTTT. Translated, it gives CASSLAAGGSTDTQYF.

This clonotype has ten or more counts. V and J are TRBV29-1 and TRBJ1-2, with D uncertain. The germline V and J ends were trimmed by 4 bases and 5 bases, with 11 bases remaining between them. CDR3 size: 12 residues. Looked up from germline, CDR1 is SQVTM and CDR2 is ANQGSEA. The CDR3 is CSVVAGGYGYTF. The CDR3 DNA reads TGCAGCGTTGTGGCTGGCGGGTATGGCTACACCTTC.

This clonotype was observed many times. The rearrangement joins TRBV20-1 to TRBJ1-5; a weak D match, TRBD1 (6 bases). CDR1 and CDR2 from the germline V gene are DFQATT and SNEGSKA (reference sequence). Trimming cost V 2 bases and J 1 base, with 12 bases left between them. The CDR3 has 15 residues. CDR3 sequence reads: CSARRGTQSNQPQHF. The DNA of the CDR3 is TGCAGTGCTAGAAGGGGGACACAAAGCAATCAGCCCCAGCATTTT.

This clonotype occurred many times. V is TRBV12-3 or TRBV12-4 and J is TRBJ2-1, with no clear D. V shed 1 base and J shed 10 bases, with 8 bases lying between them. The CDR3 length is 12 residues. In DNA form, the CDR3 reads TGTGCCAGCAGTTTAGTAGGTCCAGAGCAGTTCTTC. The encoded protein is CASSLVGPEQFF.

This clonotype has just a few counts. The chain joins TRBV11-2 to TRBJ2-7, with 8 positions matching TRBD2. J gave up 3 bases and V 2 bases, and 3 bases lay outside the gene matches. This CDR3 is 14 amino acids long. Per germline, CDR1 SGHAT and CDR2 FQNNGV. The CDR3 nucleotides are TGTGCCAGCAGCTTAATGGCGGGAGGCTACGAGCAGTACTTC. It encodes CASSLMAGGYEQYF. Combining the CDR3 with reference TRBV11-2 and TRBJ2-7 gives the whole variable domain EAGVAQSPRYKIIEKRQSVAFWCNPISGHATLYWYQQILGQGPKLLIQFQNNGVVDDSQLPKDRFSAERLKGVDSTLKIQPAKLEDSAVYLCASSLMAGGYEQYFGPGTRLTVT.

This clonotype was seen a handful of times. The genes are TRBV11-3 and TRBJ2-2, with 7 bases aligning to TRBD2. Germline CDR1 and CDR2: SGHNT and YENEEA. V shed 4 bases, J shed 4 bases, and the junction held 9 bases outside the gene matches. The CDR3 spans 16 residues. CDR3 amino acids: CASSSYSAGITGELFF. As DNA, the CDR3 is TGTGCCAGCAGCTCCTATTCAGCGGGAATCACCGGGGAGCTGTTTTTT.

This clonotype was recorded at least ten times. This sequence joins TRBV29-1 and TRBJ2-3; 11 positions agree with TRBD2. Germline assignment: CDR1 SQVTM and CDR2 ANQGSEA. The CDR3 contains 16 residues. V trimming: 3 bases; J trimming: 5 bases; junction bases outside the gene matches: 10. The CDR3 nucleotides are TGCAGCGTTGATGGCCTAGCGGGGGGTCTGGGAGATACGCAGTATTTT. Amino acids: CSVDGLAGGLGDTQYF.

This clonotype was detected a few times. Germline and junction disagree at one end, which may indicate a read error. V and J are TRBV7-7 and TRBJ2-1, with 14 bases fitting TRBD2. Germline CDR1 and CDR2: SSHAT and FNYEAQ (reference sequence). This CDR3 comprises 15 residues. CDR3 sequence: CASSSTSGRANEQFF. The DNA for the CDR3 is TGTGCTAGCAGCTCGACTAGCGGGAGGGCCAATGAGCAGTTCTTC.

This clonotype occurred a few times. This sequence joins TRBV7-2 and TRBJ2-6; weak D call: TRBD1 (6 bases). The CDR3 consists of 22 residues. V was cut by 6 bases and J by 0 bases, with 30 bases left in between. The V gene's germline CDR1 is SGHTA and CDR2 FQGNSA. The CDR3 region is CASRTDHRVGSGTLSGANVLTF. The CDR3 DNA reads TGTGCCAGCAGGACCGACCACAGGGTAGGGAGCGGAACTCTCTCTGGGGCCAACGTCCTGACTTTC. Supplemented by reference TRBV7-2 and TRBJ2-6, the full variable domain reads GAGVSQSPSNKVTEKGKDVELRCDPISGHTALYWYRQSLGQGLEFLIYFQGNSAPDKSGLPSDRFSAERTGGSVSTLTIQRTQQEDSAVYLCASRTDHRVGSGTLSGANVLTFGAGSRLTVL.

The gene calls are TRBV29-1 and TRBJ2-3; 8 bases line up with TRBD2. J was trimmed by 12 bases and V by 3 bases; bases with no gene match: 14. Germline CDR1 SQVTM, CDR2 ANQGSEA. CDR3 length equals 14 residues. Here the CDR3 DNA reads TGCAGCGTTGAGGGGGACCCAGCGGGAGAGAGACAGTATTTT. Protein product: CSVEGDPAGERQYF.

The table lists this clonotype with a few counts. This chain uses TRBV29-1 with TRBJ2-6; D is ambiguous. The CDR3 runs to 18 residues. CDR1 SQVTM and CDR2 ANQGSEA come from the germline V gene. The V gene lost 0 bases and the J gene lost 3 bases, with 18 bases spanning the gap. The DNA of the CDR3 is TGCAGCGTTGAAGAATGGGTCCAAACACGCGGTGGGGCCAACGTCCTGACTTTC. Amino acid sequence: CSVEEWVQTRGGANVLTF.